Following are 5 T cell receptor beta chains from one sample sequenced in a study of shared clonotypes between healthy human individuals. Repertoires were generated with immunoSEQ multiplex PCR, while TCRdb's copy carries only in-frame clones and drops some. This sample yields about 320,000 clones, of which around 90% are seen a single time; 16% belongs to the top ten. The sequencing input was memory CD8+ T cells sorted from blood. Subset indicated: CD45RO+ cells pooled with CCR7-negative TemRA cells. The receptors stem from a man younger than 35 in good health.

The CDR3 loop reads CASSDLWTSETQYF. CDR3 DNA sequence: TGTGCCAGTAGTGACCTGTGGACTAGCGAGACCCAGTACTTC. The genes are TRBV19 and TRBJ2-5; 8 nucleotides line up with TRBD2. The V gene end was trimmed by 5 bases and the J gene end by 5 bases; junction bases not matched to a gene: 7. Germline CDR1 is LNHDA and CDR2 is SQIVND (reference sequence). The CDR3 has 14 residues.

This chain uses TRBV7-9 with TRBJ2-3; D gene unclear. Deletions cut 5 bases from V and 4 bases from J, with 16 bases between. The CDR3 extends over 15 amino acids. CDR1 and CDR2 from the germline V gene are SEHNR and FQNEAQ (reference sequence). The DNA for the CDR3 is TGTGCCAGCAGCCCCCTCTATCGTGTCGCAGATACGCAGTATTTT. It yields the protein CASSPLYRVADTQYF.

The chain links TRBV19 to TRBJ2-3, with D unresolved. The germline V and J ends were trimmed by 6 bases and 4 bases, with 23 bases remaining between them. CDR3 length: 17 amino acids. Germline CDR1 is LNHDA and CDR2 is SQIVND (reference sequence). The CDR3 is CASSSALASSLADTQYF. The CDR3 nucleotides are TGTGCCAGTAGCTCAGCTTTGGCTTCTTCCCTGGCAGATACGCAGTATTTT.

CDR3 bases: TGTGCCAGCAGGCGTGGTTTCTACTTTGGGGTCGAGCAGTACTTC. Amino acids: CASRRGFYFGVEQYF. The rearrangement uses TRBV7-8 and TRBJ2-7; D call uncertain. Trimming shortened V by 6 bases and J by 6 bases, and 21 bases separated the two germline ends. This CDR3 comprises 15 residues. CDR1 and CDR2 (germline): SGHVS, FQNEAQ.

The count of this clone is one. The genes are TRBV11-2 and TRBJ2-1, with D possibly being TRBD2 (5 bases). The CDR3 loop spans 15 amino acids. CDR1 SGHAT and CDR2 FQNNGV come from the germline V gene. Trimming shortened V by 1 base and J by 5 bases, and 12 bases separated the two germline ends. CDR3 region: CASSLGPGLNNEQFF. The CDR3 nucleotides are TGTGCCAGCAGCTTAGGCCCCGGACTCAACAATGAGCAGTTCTTC.